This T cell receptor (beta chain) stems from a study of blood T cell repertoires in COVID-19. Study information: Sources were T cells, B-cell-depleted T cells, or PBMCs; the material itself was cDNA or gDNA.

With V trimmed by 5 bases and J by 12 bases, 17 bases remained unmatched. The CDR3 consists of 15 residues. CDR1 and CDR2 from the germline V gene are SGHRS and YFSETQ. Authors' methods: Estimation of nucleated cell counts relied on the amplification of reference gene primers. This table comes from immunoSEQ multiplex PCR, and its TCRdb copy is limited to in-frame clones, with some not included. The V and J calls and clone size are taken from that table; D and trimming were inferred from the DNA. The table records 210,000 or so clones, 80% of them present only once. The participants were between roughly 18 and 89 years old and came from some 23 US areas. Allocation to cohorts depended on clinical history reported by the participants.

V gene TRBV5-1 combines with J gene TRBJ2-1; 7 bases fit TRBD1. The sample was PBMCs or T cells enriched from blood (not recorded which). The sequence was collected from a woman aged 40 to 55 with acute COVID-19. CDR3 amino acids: CASSSGTGASFGQFF. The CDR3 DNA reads TGCGCCAGCAGTTCTGGCACAGGGGCTTCTTTTGGGCAGTTCTTC.